What follows is one T cell receptor beta chain and its context. The antigen is not known. CDR3 size: 16 residues. Germline V CDR1 and CDR2: SGHNT, YYREEE (reference sequence). V was pared by 5 bases and J by 1 base, with 11 bases of the junction left unmatched. Clones were sequenced by immunoSEQ multiplex PCR, and TCRdb holds only the in-frame ones, with some missing. Here the sample spans about 2.1 million clones, 93% being singletons. This entry is derived from a study of shared clonotypes between healthy human individuals. Study-wide results and caveats: In contrast to clonotypes shared by all four donors, non-shared clonotypes had lower generation probabilities. Measured sharing among donors was expected to vary with sequencing depth.

Terminally differentiated effector memory CD45RA+ cells were excluded by CCR7 positive selection of CD45RO-negative cells. The chain recombines TRBV5-4 with TRBJ2-7, with 8 bases matching TRBD2. The TCR was taken from a young man in good health. Some clones in this sample may be carry-over from other donors' samples. Sequenced input: naive CD8+ T cells from PBMCs. The CDR3 region has the DNA TGTGCCAGCAGTCAAGACGGGGGGGGCAGATCCTACGAGCAGTACTTC. This codes for CASSQDGGGRSYEQYF.